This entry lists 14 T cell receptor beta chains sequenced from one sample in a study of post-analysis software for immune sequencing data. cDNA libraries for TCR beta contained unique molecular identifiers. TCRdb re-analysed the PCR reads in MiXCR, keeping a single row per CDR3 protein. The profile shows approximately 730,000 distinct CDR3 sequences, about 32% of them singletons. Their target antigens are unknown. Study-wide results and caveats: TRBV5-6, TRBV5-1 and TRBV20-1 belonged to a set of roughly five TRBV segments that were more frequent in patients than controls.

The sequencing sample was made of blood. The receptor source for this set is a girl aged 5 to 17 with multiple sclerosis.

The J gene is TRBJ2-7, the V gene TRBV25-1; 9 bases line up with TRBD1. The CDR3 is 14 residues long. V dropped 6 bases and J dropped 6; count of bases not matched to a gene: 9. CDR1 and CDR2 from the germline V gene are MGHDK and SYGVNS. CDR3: CASRLTGGLLEQYF. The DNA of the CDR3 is TGTGCCAGCAGATTGACAGGGGGTCTGCTCGAGCAGTACTTC.

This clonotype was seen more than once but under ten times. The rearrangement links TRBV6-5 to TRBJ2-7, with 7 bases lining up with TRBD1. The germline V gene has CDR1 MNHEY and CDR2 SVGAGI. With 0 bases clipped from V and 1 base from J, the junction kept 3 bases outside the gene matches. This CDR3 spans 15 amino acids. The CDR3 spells CASSYSETGSYEQYF. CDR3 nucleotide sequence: TGTGCCAGCAGTTACTCAGAGACAGGGTCCTACGAGCAGTACTTC.

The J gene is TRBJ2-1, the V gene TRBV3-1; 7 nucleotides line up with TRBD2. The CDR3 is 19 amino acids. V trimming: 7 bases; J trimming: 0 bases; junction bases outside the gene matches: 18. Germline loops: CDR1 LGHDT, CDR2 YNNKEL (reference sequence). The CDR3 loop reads CASKARRGTHPSSYNEQFF. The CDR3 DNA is TGTGCCAGCAAGGCCCGGCGGGGGACCCATCCGAGCTCCTACAATGAGCAGTTCTTC.

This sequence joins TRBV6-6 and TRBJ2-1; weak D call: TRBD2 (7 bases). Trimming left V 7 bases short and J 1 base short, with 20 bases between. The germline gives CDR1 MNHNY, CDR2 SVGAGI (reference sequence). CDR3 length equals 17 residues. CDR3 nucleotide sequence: TGTGCCAGCACCTACCGAGGGGGGGCCGTATCCTACAATGAGCAGTTCTTC. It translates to CASTYRGGAVSYNEQFF.

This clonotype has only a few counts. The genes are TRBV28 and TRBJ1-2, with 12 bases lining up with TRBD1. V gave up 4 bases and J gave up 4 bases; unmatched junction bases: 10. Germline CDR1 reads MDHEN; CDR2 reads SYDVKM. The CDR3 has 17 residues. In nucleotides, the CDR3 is TGTGCCAGCAGTTCGCCGGGACAGGGGGCTAATGGCTATGGCTACACCTTC. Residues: CASSSPGQGANGYGYTF.

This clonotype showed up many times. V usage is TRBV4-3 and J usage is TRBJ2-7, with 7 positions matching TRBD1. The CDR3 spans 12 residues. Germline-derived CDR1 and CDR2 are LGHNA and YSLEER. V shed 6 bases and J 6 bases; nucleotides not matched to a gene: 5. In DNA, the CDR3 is TGCGCCAGCAGTCCGAACAGGGGCGAGCAGTACTTC. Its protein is CASSPNRGEQYF.

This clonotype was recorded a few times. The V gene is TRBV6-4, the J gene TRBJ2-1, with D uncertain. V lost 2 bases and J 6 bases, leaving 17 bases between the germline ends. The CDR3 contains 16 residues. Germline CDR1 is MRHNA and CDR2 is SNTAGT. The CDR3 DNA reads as TGTGCCAGCAGTGACCAAAAGCGTGCGTGGATCAATGAGCAGTTCTTC. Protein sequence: CASSDQKRAWINEQFF.

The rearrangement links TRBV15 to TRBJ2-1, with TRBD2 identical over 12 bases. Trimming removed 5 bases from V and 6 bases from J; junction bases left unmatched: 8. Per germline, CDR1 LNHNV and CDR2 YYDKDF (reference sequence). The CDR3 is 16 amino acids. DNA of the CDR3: TGTGCCACCAGCGAAACACCTAGCGGGGGGGCCAATGAGCAGTTCTTC. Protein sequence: CATSETPSGGANEQFF. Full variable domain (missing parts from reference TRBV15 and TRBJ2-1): DAMVIQNPRYQVTQFGKPVTLSCSQTLNHNVMYWYQQKSSQAPKLLFHYYDKDFNNEADTPDNFQSRRPNTSFCFLDIRSPGLGDTAMYLCATSETPSGGANEQFFGPGTRLTVL.

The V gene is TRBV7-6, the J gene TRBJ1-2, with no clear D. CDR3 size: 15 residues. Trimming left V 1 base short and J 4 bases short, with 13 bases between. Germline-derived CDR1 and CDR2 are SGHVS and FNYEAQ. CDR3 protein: CASSLELSGSYGYTF. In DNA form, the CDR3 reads TGTGCCAGCAGCTTAGAACTCTCGGGGAGCTATGGCTACACCTTC. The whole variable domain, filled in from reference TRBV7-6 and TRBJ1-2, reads GAGVSQSPRYKVTKRGQDVALRCDPISGHVSLYWYRQALGQGPEFLTYFNYEAQQDKSGLPNDRFSAERPEGSISTLTIQRTEQRDSAMYRCASSLELSGSYGYTFGSGTRLTVV.

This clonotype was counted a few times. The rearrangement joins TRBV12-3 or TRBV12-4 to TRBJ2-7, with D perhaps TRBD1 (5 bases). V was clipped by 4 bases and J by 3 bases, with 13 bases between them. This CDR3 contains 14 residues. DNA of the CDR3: TGTGCCAGCAGTTATAAAGGGGCAAACTACGAGCAGTACTTC. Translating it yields CASSYKGANYEQYF.

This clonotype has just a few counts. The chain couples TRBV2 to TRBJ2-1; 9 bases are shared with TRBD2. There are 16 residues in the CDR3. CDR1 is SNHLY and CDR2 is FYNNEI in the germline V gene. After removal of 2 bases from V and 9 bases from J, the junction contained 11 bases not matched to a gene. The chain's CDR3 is CASSEKGGRAEGEQFF. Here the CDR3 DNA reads TGTGCCAGCAGTGAAAAAGGCGGGAGGGCCGAAGGTGAGCAGTTCTTC.

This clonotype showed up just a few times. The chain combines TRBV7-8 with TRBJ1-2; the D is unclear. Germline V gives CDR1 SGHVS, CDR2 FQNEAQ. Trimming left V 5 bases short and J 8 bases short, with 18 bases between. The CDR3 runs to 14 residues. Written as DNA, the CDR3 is TGTGCCAGCAGCCCAGGTCTGATTCTAGTGGGCTACACCTTC. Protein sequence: CASSPGLILVGYTF.

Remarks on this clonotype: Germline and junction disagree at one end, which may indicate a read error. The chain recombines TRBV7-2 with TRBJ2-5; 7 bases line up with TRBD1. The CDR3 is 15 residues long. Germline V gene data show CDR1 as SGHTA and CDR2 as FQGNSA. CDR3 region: CASSPRTGSQETQYF. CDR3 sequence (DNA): TGCGCCAGCAGCCCACGGACAGGCTCGCAAGAGACCCAGTACTTC.

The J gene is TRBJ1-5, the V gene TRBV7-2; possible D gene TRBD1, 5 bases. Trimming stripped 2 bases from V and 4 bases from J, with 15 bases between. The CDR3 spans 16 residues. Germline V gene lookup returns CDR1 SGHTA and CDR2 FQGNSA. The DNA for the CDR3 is TGTGCCAGCAGCTTAATCGGTGGGACGGATAATCAGCCCCAGCATTTT. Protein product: CASSLIGGTDNQPQHF.